A selection of T cell receptor beta chains follows, all from one sample in a study of post-analysis software for immune sequencing data. TCRdb ran MiXCR on the PCR reads and lists one entry per CDR3 protein. The sample consists of 820,000 or so distinct CDR3 sequences, approximately 50% of them appearing once. The specimen was blood. The receptors stem from a girl aged 5-17 years with multiple sclerosis. The CDR3 runs from the conserved cysteine through the conserved F or W. A D gene is named only where the DNA matches it firmly. Size is stated for part of the rows, as once, few or many counts, or as a class when the clone is expanded.

clone_size j_call v_call d_call cdr3_aa cdr3_nt
once TRBJ2-5 TRBV5-1 TRBD2 CASSFLGTSGSPAEQYF TGCGCCAGCAGCTTTTTGGGGACTAGCGGGAGTCCGGCGGAGCAGTACTTC
NA TRBJ2-1 TRBV25-1 NA CASSGTEQFF TGTGCCAGCAGTGGCACCGAGCAGTTCTTC
NA TRBJ2-5 TRBV7-8 NA CASSLPLAETQYF TGTGCCAGCAGCTTACCGCTGGCGGAGACCCAGTACTTC
few TRBJ2-7 TRBV21-1 NA CASSKDGRVVAYEQYF TGTGCCAGCAGCAAGGATGGTCGGGTGGTCGCCTACGAGCAGTACTTC
NA TRBJ2-5 TRBV20-1 NA CSARDSGAGPIETQYF TGCAGTGCTAGAGATTCTGGAGCGGGCCCCATCGAGACCCAGTACTTC
NA TRBJ2-7 TRBV10-3 TRBD1 CAISFNVGTGEYEQYF TGTGCCATCAGCTTTAATGTAGGGACAGGGGAATACGAGCAGTACTTC
NA TRBJ1-2 TRBV7-6 TRBD1 CASSSVGTGASGYGYTF TGTGCCAGCAGCTCGGTCGGGACAGGGGCAAGCGGTTACGGCTACACCTTC
NA TRBJ2-3 TRBV7-9 NA CASSPVLRFSDTQYF TGTGCCAGCAGCCCCGTCCTGCGATTCTCAGATACGCAGTATTTT
NA TRBJ2-1 TRBV14 NA CASSQGLANSYNEQFF TGTGCCAGCAGCCAAGGGCTAGCGAACTCCTACAATGAGCAGTTCTTC
NA TRBJ2-1 TRBV7-9 NA CASSLFAGNEQFF TGTGCCAGCAGCTTATTTGCGGGGAATGAGCAGTTCTTC
NA TRBJ2-1 TRBV20-1 TRBD1 CSANRGRSIYNEQFF TGCAGTGCGAACAGGGGACGCTCTATCTACAATGAGCAGTTCTTC
NA TRBJ2-2 TRBV6-2/TRBV6-3 NA CASRRVGELFF TGTGCCAGCAGGCGCGTCGGGGAGCTGTTTTTT
NA TRBJ2-7 TRBV5-1 NA CASSHTGGEQYF TGCGCCAGCAGTCACACCGGGGGCGAGCAGTACTTC
NA TRBJ1-2 TRBV10-3 NA CAIRAHDGNYGYTF TGTGCCATCAGGGCCCACGACGGAAACTATGGCTACACCTTC
NA TRBJ1-1 TRBV5-1 NA CASSLAGGLMNTEAFF TGCGCCAGCAGCTTGGCCGGGGGGCTCATGAACACTGAAGCTTTCTTT
NA TRBJ1-5 TRBV27 NA CASSLRPFPGRGEPQHF TGTGCCAGCAGTCTAAGGCCTTTTCCAGGAAGGGGGGAGCCCCAGCATTTT
NA TRBJ1-4 TRBV12-3/TRBV12-4 NA CASNPLGDNEKLFF TGTGCCAGCAATCCACTCGGAGATAATGAAAAACTGTTTTTT
once TRBJ1-2 TRBV29-1 NA CSVAGDYGYTF TGCAGCGTTGCAGGGGACTATGGCTACACCTTC
NA TRBJ2-7 TRBV5-1 TRBD2 CASSLVAGVTSYEQYF TGCGCCAGCAGCCTGGTCGCGGGAGTTACCTCCTACGAGCAGTACTTC
NA TRBJ1-2 TRBV30 NA CAFSWDVGGYTF TGTGCCTTCTCGTGGGACGTCGGTGGCTACACCTTC
NA TRBJ2-5 TRBV7-9 NA CASSLEEEETQYF TGTGCCAGCAGCTTAGAGGAGGAGGAGACCCAGTACTTC
few TRBJ2-1 TRBV20-1 NA CSARDPLSHHYNEQFF TGCAGTGCTAGAGATCCACTGAGCCACCACTACAATGAGCAGTTCTTC
NA TRBJ2-7 TRBV13 NA CASSGDIPYEQYF TGTGCCAGCAGCGGAGACATCCCCTACGAGCAGTACTTC
many TRBJ2-7 TRBV12-3/TRBV12-4 NA CASSFDSSYEQYF TGTGCCAGCAGCTTTGACAGCTCCTACGAGCAGTACTTC
NA TRBJ2-1 TRBV29-1 TRBD1 CSVSQGVFEQFF TGCAGCGTTAGTCAGGGGGTATTTGAGCAGTTCTTC
once TRBJ2-5 TRBV20-1 NA CSAAPRGAETQYF TGCAGTGCAGCCCCAAGGGGGGCTGAGACCCAGTACTTC
NA TRBJ1-1 TRBV20-1 NA CSATMVIGAEAFF TGCAGTGCTACGATGGTTATAGGCGCTGAAGCTTTCTTT
NA TRBJ2-7 TRBV10-1 TRBD2 CASLRLAGDNYEQYF TGCGCCAGCTTACGGCTAGCGGGAGATAACTACGAGCAGTACTTC
NA TRBJ2-7 TRBV27 NA CASSLNRLYEQYF TGTGCCAGCAGTCTAAACAGGCTCTACGAGCAGTACTTC
NA TRBJ2-7 TRBV12-3/TRBV12-4 NA CASSPPPPLGTYTYEQYF TGTGCCAGCAGTCCTCCACCTCCTCTCGGGACATACACCTACGAGCAGTACTTC
few TRBJ1-5 TRBV4-1 NA CASSVPGPINQPQHF TGCGCCAGCAGCGTTCCGGGTCCGATAAATCAGCCCCAGCATTTT